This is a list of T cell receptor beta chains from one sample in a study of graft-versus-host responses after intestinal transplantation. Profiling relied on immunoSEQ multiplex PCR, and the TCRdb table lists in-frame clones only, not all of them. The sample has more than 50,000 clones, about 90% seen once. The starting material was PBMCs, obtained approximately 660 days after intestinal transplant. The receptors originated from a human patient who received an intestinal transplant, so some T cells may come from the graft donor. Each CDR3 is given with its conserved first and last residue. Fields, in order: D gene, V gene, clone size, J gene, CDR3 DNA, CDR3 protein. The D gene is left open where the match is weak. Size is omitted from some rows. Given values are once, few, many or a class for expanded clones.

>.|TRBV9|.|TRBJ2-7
TGTGCCAGCAGCCCTTCTGGGGGCACGGTATTAAGCGAGCAGTACTTC
CASSPSGGTVLSEQYF
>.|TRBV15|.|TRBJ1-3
TGTGCCACCAGCAAAACAATCATTCCGGGACAAGCTGGAAACACCATATATTTT
CATSKTIIPGQAGNTIYF
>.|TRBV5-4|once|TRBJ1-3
TGTGCCAGCAGCTTGGATCAGGGCGGCGGAAACACCATATATTTT
CASSLDQGGGNTIYF
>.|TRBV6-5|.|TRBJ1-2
TGTGCCAGCAGTTACTCGGGAGAGAACTATGGCTACACCTTC
CASSYSGENYGYTF
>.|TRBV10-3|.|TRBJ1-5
TGTGCCATCAGTGACAGGGAGGGGGGCAATCAGCCCCAGCATTTT
CAISDREGGNQPQHF
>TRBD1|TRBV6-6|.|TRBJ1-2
TGTGCCAGCAGTTCACGGACAGGTCGGGATTTTTATGGCTACACCTTC
CASSSRTGRDFYGYTF
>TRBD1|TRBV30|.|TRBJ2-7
TGTGCCTGGGAAGGGAACAGGGGCAGATCCTACGAGCAGTACTTC
CAWEGNRGRSYEQYF
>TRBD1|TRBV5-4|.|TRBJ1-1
TGTGCCAGCAGCTTGGGGGCCGGGACAGAGAACACTGAAGCTTTCTTT
CASSLGAGTENTEAFF
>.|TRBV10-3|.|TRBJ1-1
TGTGCCATCAGTGAGTCGACTGTGAACAGGGAAGCTTTCTTT
CAISESTVNREAFF
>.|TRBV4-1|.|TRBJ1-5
TGCGCCAGCAGCCAAGAAGGGGCTTATAGCAATCAGCCCCAGCATTTT
CASSQEGAYSNQPQHF
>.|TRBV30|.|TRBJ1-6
TGTGCCTGGAGTGTACTTCGTTCACCCCTCCACTTT
CAWSVLRSPLHF
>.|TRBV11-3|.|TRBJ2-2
TGTGCCAGCAGCTTAGATCGGGCAGCCGGGGAGCTGTTTTTT
CASSLDRAAGELFF
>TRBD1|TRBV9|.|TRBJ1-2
TGTGCCAGCAGCGTATCTACAGGGGCTAACTATGGCTACACCTTC
CASSVSTGANYGYTF
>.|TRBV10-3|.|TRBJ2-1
TGTGCCATCGCCTTAAAACGGGGGAATGAGCAGTTCTTC
CAIALKRGNEQFF
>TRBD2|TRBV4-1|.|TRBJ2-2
TGCGCCAGCAGTCCCCCTACTAGCGACTATTTCACCGGGGAGCTGTTTTTT
CASSPPTSDYFTGELFF
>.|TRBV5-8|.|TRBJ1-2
TGTGCCAGCAGCTTGGACAGTTCCTCTGGCTACACCTTC
CASSLDSSSGYTF
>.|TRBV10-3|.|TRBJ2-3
TGTGCCACCCGGGATTCCTGGGGCTCAACAGATACGCAGTATTTT
CATRDSWGSTDTQYF
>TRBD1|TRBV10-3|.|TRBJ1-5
TGTGCCATCAGGGGGGGACAGGGAGACAATCAGCCCCAGCATTTT
CAIRGGQGDNQPQHF
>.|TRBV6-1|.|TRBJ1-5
TGTGCCAGCAGTGAATTGGGGGGTAGGCGAAGCAATCAGCCCCAGCATTTT
CASSELGGRRSNQPQHF
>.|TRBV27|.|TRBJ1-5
TGTGCCAGCAGTCCGACACAGAGACAGCCCCAGCATTTT
CASSPTQRQPQHF
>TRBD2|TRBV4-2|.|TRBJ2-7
TGTGCCAGCAGTCAGTATAGCGGGGGGGCCGTTTACGAGCAGTACTTC
CASSQYSGGAVYEQYF
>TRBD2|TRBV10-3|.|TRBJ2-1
TGTGCCATCAGTGCGGGACTAGGATTCAATGAGCAGTTCTTC
CAISAGLGFNEQFF
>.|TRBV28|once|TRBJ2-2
TGTGCCAGCAGTTTACGGACCGGGGAGCTGTTTTTT
CASSLRTGELFF
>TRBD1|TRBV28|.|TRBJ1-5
TGTGCCAGCAGTTTACGGACAGGGGTTGTCAATCAGCCCCAGCATTTT
CASSLRTGVVNQPQHF
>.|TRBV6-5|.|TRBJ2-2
TGTGCCAGCAGTTACTCGACGGGGGCGCGGACCGGGGAGCTGTTTTTT
CASSYSTGARTGELFF
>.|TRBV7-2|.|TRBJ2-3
TGTGCCAGCAGCTGGAGGACAGGCACAGATACGCAGTATTTT
CASSWRTGTDTQYF
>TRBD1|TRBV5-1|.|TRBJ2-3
TGCGCCAGCAGCCGCCAGGTGAGGGGGCACAGGTCAGATACGCAGTATTTT
CASSRQVRGHRSDTQYF
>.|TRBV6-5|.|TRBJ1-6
TGTGCCAGCAGCCGCGGCGTTGGTTCACCCCTCCACTTT
CASSRGVGSPLHF
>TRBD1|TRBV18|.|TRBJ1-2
TGTGCCAGCTCACCCGGACAGGGGACGTATGGCTACACCTTC
CASSPGQGTYGYTF
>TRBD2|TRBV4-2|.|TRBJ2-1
TGTGCCAGCAGCCAAGATTCTAGCGGGGGGGCAGGGGAGCAGTTCTTC
CASSQDSSGGAGEQFF
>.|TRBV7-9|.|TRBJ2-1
TGTGCCAGCCGGGGACGTAAGATCAGTGAGCAGTTCTTC
CASRGRKISEQFF
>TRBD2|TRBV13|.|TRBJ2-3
TGTGCCAGCAGCTTAGATGGAGCGGGGGTTCAAGGTGATACGCAGTATTTT
CASSLDGAGVQGDTQYF
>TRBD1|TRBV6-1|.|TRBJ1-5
TGTGCCAGCAGCCACAGGGGGGATCAGCCCCAGCATTTT
CASSHRGDQPQHF
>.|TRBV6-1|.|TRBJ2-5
TGTGCCAGCAGCTCAGCCCACGGGCCGGTGGCCCAGTACTTC
CASSSAHGPVAQYF
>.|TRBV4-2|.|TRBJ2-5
TGTGCCAGCAGCCAAGTAGAAATCGGGCTAGCGGAGACCCAGTACTTC
CASSQVEIGLAETQYF
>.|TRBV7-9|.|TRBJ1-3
TGTGCCAGCGACCCAAGGGAAAACACCATATATTTT
CASDPRENTIYF
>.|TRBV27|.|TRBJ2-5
TGTGCCAGCAGTTTAGAGAGGGGTGCCCGGGAGACCCAGTACTTC
CASSLERGARETQYF
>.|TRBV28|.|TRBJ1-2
TGTGCCAGCAGTTTTGGCTATGGCTACACCTTC
CASSFGYGYTF
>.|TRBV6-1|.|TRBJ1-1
TGTGCCAGCAGTGCCAGACAGATAAGGGACACTGAAGCTTTCTTT
CASSARQIRDTEAFF
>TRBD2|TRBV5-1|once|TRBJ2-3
TGCGCCAGCAGCTTACAAATACTAGCGGGGGGCACAGATACGCAGTATTTT
CASSLQILAGGTDTQYF
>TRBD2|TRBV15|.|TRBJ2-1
TGTGCCACCAGCAGGGGACTAGCGGGGGGGCTGGGCAATGAGCAGTTCTTC
CATSRGLAGGLGNEQFF
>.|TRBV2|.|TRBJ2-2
TGTGCCAGCAAGGAGACTCCAACCCCCGGGGAGCTGTTTTTT
CASKETPTPGELFF
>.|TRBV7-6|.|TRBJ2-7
TGTGCCAGCAGCAAAGGTAGTTCCTACGAGCAGTACTTC
CASSKGSSYEQYF
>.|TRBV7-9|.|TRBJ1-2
TGTGCCAGCAAGGATAGTTTGGCCCTAGGCGGCTACACCTTC
CASKDSLALGGYTF
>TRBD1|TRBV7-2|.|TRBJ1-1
TGTGCCAGCAGCGTCAGGGGGCAGAACACTGAAGCTTTCTTT
CASSVRGQNTEAFF
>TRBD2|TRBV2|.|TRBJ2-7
TGTGCCAGCAGTGACGTTGCGAGCGGGGCAAGCTCCTACGAGCAGTACTTC
CASSDVASGASSYEQYF
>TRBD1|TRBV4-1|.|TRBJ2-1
TGCGCCAGCAGCCTGGGGACAGGGGCCTTCAATGAGCAGTTCTTC
CASSLGTGAFNEQFF
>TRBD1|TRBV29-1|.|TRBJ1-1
TGCGGCGTTGCCCATTATACAGGGGGCACTGAAGCTTTCTTT
CGVAHYTGGTEAFF
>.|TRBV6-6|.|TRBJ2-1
TGTGCCAGCAGCACTGGACAGCTAAACAATGAGCAGTTCTTC
CASSTGQLNNEQFF